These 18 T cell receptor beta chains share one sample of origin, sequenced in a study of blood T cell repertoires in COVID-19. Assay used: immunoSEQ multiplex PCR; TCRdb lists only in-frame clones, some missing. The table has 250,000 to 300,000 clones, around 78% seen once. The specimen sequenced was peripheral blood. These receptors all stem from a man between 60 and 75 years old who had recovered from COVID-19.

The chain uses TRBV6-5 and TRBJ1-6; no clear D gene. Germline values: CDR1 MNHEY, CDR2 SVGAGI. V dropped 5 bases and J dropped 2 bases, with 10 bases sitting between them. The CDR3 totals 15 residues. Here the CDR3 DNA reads TGTGCCAGCAGTCGGGTCGTAGCCTATAATTCACCCCTCCACTTT. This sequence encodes CASSRVVAYNSPLHF.

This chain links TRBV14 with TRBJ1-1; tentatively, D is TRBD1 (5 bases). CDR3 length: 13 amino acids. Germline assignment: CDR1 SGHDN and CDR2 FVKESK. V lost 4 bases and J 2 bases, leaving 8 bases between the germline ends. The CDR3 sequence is CASSRGLNTEAFF. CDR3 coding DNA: TGTGCCAGCAGCCGGGGCTTAAACACTGAAGCTTTCTTT. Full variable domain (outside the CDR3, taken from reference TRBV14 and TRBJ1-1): EAGVTQFPSHSVIEKGQTVTLRCDPISGHDNLYWYRRVMGKEIKFLLHFVKESKQDESGMPNNRFLAERTGGTYSTLKVQPAELEDSGVYFCASSRGLNTEAFFGQGTRLTVV.

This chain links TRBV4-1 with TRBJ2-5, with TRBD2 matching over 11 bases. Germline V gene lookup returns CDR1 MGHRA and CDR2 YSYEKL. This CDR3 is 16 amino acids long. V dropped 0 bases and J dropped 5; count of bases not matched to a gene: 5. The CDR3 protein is CASSQDGTSGWETQYF. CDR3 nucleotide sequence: TGCGCCAGCAGCCAAGATGGGACTAGCGGATGGGAGACCCAGTACTTC.

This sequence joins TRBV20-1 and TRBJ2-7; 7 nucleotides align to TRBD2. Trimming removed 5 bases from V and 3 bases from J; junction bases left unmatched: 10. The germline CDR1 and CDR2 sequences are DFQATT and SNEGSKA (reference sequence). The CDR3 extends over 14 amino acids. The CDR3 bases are TGCAGTGCTGGTGGGACTACGGGAAACTACGAGCAGTACTTC. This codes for CSAGGTTGNYEQYF.

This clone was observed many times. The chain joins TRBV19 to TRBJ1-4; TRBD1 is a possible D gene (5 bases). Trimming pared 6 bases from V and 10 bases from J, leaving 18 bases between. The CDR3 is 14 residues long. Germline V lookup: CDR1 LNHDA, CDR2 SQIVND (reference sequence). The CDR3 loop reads CASSQGSGSGKLFF. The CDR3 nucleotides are TGTGCCAGTAGCCAGGGCTCTGGGTCGGGAAAACTGTTTTTT.

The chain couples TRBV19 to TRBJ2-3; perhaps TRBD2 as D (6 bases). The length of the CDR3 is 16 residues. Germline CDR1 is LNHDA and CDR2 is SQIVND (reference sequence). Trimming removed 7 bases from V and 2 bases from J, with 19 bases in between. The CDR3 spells CASTTVFGEDTDTQYF. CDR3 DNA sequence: TGTGCCAGTACCACTGTGTTCGGGGAGGACACAGATACGCAGTATTTT. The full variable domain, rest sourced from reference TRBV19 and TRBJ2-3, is DGGITQSPKYLFRKEGQNVTLSCEQNLNHDAMYWYRQDPGQGLRLIYYSQIVNDFQKGDIAEGYSVSREKKESFPLTVTSAQKNPTAFYLCASTTVFGEDTDTQYFGPGTRLTVL.

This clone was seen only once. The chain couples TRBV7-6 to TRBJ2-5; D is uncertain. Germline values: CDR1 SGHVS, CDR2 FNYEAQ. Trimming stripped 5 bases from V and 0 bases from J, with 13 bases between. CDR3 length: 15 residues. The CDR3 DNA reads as TGTGCCAGCAGCGCGAACCTTCTGTACCAAGAGACCCAGTACTTC. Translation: CASSANLLYQETQYF.

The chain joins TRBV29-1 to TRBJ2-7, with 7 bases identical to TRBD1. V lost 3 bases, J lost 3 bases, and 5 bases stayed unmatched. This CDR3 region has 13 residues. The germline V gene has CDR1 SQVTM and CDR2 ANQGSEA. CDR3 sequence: CSVDGPGGYEQYF. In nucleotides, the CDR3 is TGCAGCGTTGATGGTCCAGGGGGCTACGAGCAGTACTTC.

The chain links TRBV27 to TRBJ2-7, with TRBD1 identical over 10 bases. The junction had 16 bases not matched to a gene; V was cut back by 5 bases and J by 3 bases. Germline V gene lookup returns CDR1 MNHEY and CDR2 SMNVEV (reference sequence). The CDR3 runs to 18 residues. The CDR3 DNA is TGTGCCAGCAGTCCGCCGGGACAGGGGATGGCGGGGGACTACGAGCAGTACTTC. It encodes CASSPPGQGMAGDYEQYF.

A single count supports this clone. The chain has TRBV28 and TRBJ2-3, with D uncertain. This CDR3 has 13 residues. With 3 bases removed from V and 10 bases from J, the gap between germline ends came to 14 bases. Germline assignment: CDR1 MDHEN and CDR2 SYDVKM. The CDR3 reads CASSFVDPGPQYF. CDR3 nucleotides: TGTGCCAGCAGTTTTGTAGATCCGGGTCCGCAGTATTTT.

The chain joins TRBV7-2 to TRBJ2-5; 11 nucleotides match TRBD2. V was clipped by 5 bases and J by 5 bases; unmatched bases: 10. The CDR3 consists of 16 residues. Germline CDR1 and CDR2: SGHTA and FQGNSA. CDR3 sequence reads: CASSALTSGSWETQYF. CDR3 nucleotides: TGTGCCAGCAGCGCCTTAACTAGCGGGAGTTGGGAGACCCAGTACTTC.

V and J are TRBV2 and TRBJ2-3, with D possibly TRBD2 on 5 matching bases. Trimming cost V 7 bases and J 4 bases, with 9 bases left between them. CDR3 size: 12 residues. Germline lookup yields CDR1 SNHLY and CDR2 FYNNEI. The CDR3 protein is CASKNGADTQYF. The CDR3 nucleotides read TGTGCCAGCAAGAACGGGGCAGATACGCAGTATTTT. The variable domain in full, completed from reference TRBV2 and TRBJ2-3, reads EPEVTQTPSHQVTQMGQEVILRCVPISNHLYFYWYRQILGQKVEFLVSFYNNEISEKSEIFDDQFSVERPDGSNFTLKIRSTKLEDSAMYFCASKNGADTQYFGPGTRLTVL.

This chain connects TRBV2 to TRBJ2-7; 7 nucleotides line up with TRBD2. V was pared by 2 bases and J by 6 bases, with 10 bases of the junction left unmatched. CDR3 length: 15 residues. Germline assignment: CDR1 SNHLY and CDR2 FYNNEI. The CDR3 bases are TGTGCCAGCAGTGAAAGAGGGACTACTCCCTCCGAGCAGTACTTC. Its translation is CASSERGTTPSEQYF.

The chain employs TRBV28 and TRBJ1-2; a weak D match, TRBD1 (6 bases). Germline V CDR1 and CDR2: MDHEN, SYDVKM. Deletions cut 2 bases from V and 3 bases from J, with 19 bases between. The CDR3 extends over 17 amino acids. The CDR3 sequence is CASSLTPTGKVDYGYTF. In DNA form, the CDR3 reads TGTGCCAGCAGTTTAACCCCCACAGGGAAAGTTGACTATGGCTACACCTTC.

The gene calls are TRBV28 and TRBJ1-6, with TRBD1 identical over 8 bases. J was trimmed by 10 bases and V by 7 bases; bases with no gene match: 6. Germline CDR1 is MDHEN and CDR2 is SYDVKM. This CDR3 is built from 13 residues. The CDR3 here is CASNDRGSSPLHF. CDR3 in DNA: TGTGCCAGCAACGACAGGGGAAGCTCACCCCTCCACTTT. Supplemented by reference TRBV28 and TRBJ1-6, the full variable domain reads DVKVTQSSRYLVKRTGEKVFLECVQDMDHENMFWYRQDPGLGLRLIYFSYDVKMKEKGDIPEGYSVSREKKERFSLILESASTNQTSMYLCASNDRGSSPLHFGNGTRLTVT.

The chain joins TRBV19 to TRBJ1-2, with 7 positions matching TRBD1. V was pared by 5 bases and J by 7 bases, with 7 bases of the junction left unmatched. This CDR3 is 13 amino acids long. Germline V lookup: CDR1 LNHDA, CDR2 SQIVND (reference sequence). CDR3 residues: CASSARQGSGYTF. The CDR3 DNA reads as TGTGCCAGTAGTGCCCGACAGGGCAGTGGCTACACCTTC.

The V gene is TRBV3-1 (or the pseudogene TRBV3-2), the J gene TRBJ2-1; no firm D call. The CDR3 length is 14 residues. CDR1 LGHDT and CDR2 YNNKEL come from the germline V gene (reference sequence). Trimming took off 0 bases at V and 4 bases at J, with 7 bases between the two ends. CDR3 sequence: CASSQEPQYNEQFF. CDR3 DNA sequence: TGTGCCAGCAGCCAAGAACCCCAGTACAATGAGCAGTTCTTC.

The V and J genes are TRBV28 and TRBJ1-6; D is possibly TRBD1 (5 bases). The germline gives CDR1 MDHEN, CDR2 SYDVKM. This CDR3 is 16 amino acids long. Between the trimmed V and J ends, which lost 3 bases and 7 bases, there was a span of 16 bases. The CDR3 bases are TGTGCCAGCAGTTTCCCCTCGCCAGGGCAGAATTCACCCCTCCACTTT. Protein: CASSFPSPGQNSPLHF.